What follows are 8 T cell receptor beta chains derived from one specimen sequenced in a study of blood T cell repertoires in COVID-19 (dated by TCRdb to about 2020). The receptor library was made with the immunoSEQ multiplex PCR assay. TCRdb mirrors the immuneACCESS table, restricted to in-frame sequences. Some clones are absent from its copies; in checked studies, under half trace to an unresolved V gene, and the reason for the others is unknown. Here the sample has some 200,000 clones; roughly 80% occur a single time. The biggest ten clones account for approximately 15% of the sample. What was sequenced was PBMCs or T cells enriched from blood (not recorded which). The receptors derive from a woman between 45 and 60 years old who had recovered from COVID-19.

This chain joins TRBV5-5 and TRBJ2-7; D gene unclear. With 4 bases removed from V and 2 bases from J, the gap between germline ends came to 13 bases. Germline values: CDR1 SGHKS, CDR2 YYEKEE (reference sequence). CDR3 length: 14 amino acids. The CDR3 is CASSITAATYEQYF. For the CDR3, the DNA is TGTGCCAGCAGCATCACGGCGGCCACCTACGAGCAGTACTTC.

This sequence joins TRBV7-9 and TRBJ2-2; no clear D gene. V lost 3 bases and J lost 3, with 5 bases in between. There are 13 residues in the CDR3. The germline CDR1 and CDR2 sequences are SEHNR and FQNEAQ (reference sequence). This CDR3 is CASSFRYTGELFF. The CDR3, as DNA: TGTGCCAGCAGCTTTCGGTACACCGGGGAGCTGTTTTTT.

DNA of the CDR3: TGTGCCACCAGCAGACTACAGGGGGCAAGAGATACGCAGTATTTT. It codes for CATSRLQGARDTQYF. This sequence joins TRBV15 and TRBJ2-3; TRBD1 matches at 9 bases. In germline, CDR1 is LNHNV, CDR2 YYDKDF (reference sequence). Trimming took 2 bases from V and 5 from J; bases not matched to a gene: 5. CDR3 size: 15 residues.

The V call is TRBV28, the J call TRBJ1-2; D is uncertain. The CDR3 extends over 12 amino acids. CDR1 is MDHEN and CDR2 is SYDVKM in the germline V gene. V shed 2 bases and J shed 6 bases, with 7 bases lying between them. CDR3 protein: CASSLEGNGYTF. The CDR3 nucleotides read TGTGCCAGCAGTTTAGAGGGAAATGGCTACACCTTC.

The rearrangement links TRBV18 to TRBJ2-1; possibly TRBD1 for D (6 bases). CDR3 size: 13 residues. V shed 3 bases and J shed 6 bases, with 9 bases lying between them. The V gene's germline CDR1 is KGHSH and CDR2 LQKENI. CDR3 amino acids: CASSPGRGNEQFF. The CDR3 region has the DNA TGTGCCAGCTCACCGGGCAGGGGCAATGAGCAGTTCTTC.

V and J are TRBV18 and TRBJ2-2, with 7 bases aligning to TRBD1. Germline V gives CDR1 KGHSH, CDR2 LQKENI. Unmatched junction bases numbered 1, after V lost 3 bases and J lost 3 bases. CDR3 length: 14 amino acids. CDR3 sequence (DNA): TGTGCCAGCTCACCGACAGGGCACACCGGGGAGCTGTTTTTT. Translation gives CASSPTGHTGELFF.

The genes are TRBV27 and TRBJ1-2; TRBD1 matches 10 bases. Germline V gene data show CDR1 as MNHEY and CDR2 as SMNVEV (reference sequence). The CDR3 runs to 13 residues. The J segment lost 10 bases and the V segment lost 10 bases, leaving 12 bases of the junction unmatched. The CDR3 reads CATTGTGVKVYTF. The CDR3 bases are TGTGCCACCACCGGGACAGGGGTGAAGGTCTACACCTTC.

The gene calls are TRBV6-2 or TRBV6-3 and TRBJ2-4, with 8 bases identical to TRBD1. Trimming removed 0 bases from V and 7 bases from J; junction bases left unmatched: 11. Germline V CDR1 and CDR2: MNHEY, SVGEGT. The CDR3 is made up of 17 amino acids. This CDR3 reads CASSYSKGTGHKNIQYF. The DNA of the CDR3 is TGTGCCAGCAGTTACTCGAAAGGGACAGGCCACAAGAACATTCAGTACTTC.